Each of the 15 T cell receptor beta chains below was sequenced from the same sample in a study of metastatic and nonmetastatic thyroid tumors. Ahead of thyroid surgery, no patient had received treatment of any kind. TCRdb called clones again from the PCR reads with MiXCR. The profile shows tens of thousands of clones, 14% to 15% of them singletons. The sample was blood. The receptors shown here come from a female donor with papillary thyroid cancer or a benign thyroid nodule (not recorded which). Some clones in this sample may be carry-over from other donors' samples.

This clone has at least ten counts. The junction and the germline gene differ at one end; a read error may be behind it. This chain uses TRBV11-2 with TRBJ2-7; either TRBD1 or TRBD2 may fit D (5 bases each). The CDR3 extends over 15 amino acids. Germline CDR1 and CDR2: SGHAT and FQNNGV. The CDR3 loop is CASSLQGASSYGQYF. CDR3 in DNA: TGTGCCAGCAGCCTCCAGGGCGCTAGCTCCTACGGGCAGTACTTC.

V and J are TRBV20-1 and TRBJ2-5; TRBD2 aligns across 14 bases. Germline assignment: CDR1 DFQATT and CDR2 SNEGSKA (reference sequence). V shed 3 bases, J shed 8 bases, and the junction held 17 bases outside the gene matches. CDR3 length: 18 amino acids. CDR3 sequence reads: CSARGTGTSGSVEYTQYF. The CDR3, as DNA: TGCAGTGCTAGGGGGACTGGGACTAGCGGGAGCGTAGAATATACCCAGTACTTC.

This clone appeared many times. The chain couples TRBV9 to TRBJ2-2; D gene uncertain. CDR3 length: 14 amino acids. Trimming took 0 bases from V and 1 from J, leaving 4 bases between them. Germline values: CDR1 SGDLS, CDR2 YYNGEE. The CDR3 spells CASSVVGNTGELFF. The CDR3 DNA is TGTGCCAGCAGCGTAGTGGGGAACACCGGGGAGCTGTTTTTT.

V is TRBV20-1 and J is TRBJ1-1; 8 bases fit TRBD1. After removal of 0 bases from V and 3 bases from J, the junction contained 3 bases not matched to a gene. Germline assignment: CDR1 DFQATT and CDR2 SNEGSKA (reference sequence). The CDR3 covers 14 residues. DNA of the CDR3: TGCAGTGCTAGAGATGCAGGGGGCTACACTGAAGCTTTCTTT. Translated: CSARDAGGYTEAFF.

This clone has ten or more counts. This chain joins TRBV6-5 and TRBJ1-1; D remains unclear. The germline V gene encodes CDR1 MNHEY and CDR2 SVGAGI. V dropped 2 bases and J dropped 4 bases, with 8 bases sitting between them. CDR3 size: 13 residues. This CDR3 reads CASSYGGGTEAFF. CDR3 in DNA: TGTGCCAGCAGTTACGGAGGCGGCACTGAAGCTTTCTTT.

The sample holds many counts of this clone. The genes are TRBV3-1 and TRBJ2-5; a weak D match, TRBD1 (6 bases). Deletions cut 4 bases from V and 7 bases from J, with 19 bases between. Germline lookup yields CDR1 LGHDT and CDR2 YNNKEL (reference sequence). The CDR3 extends over 15 amino acids. CDR3 protein: CASSPRGTTKGTQYF. DNA for the CDR3: TGTGCCAGCAGCCCCAGGGGTACTACAAAGGGGACCCAGTACTTC.

Many counts were recorded for this clone. The chain uses TRBV7-2 and TRBJ2-6; the D is unclear. V dropped 0 bases and J dropped 0 bases, with 9 bases sitting between them. The CDR3 is made up of 17 amino acids. Germline assignment: CDR1 SGHTA and CDR2 FQGNSA. The CDR3, as DNA: TGTGCCAGCAGCTTAGCGGATTCCTACTCTGGGGCCAACGTCCTGACTTTC. It codes for CASSLADSYSGANVLTF.

This rearrangement joins TRBV20-1 to TRBJ2-7, with D unclear. Germline loops: CDR1 DFQATT, CDR2 SNEGSKA (reference sequence). V lost 2 bases and J 3 bases, leaving 17 bases between the germline ends. CDR3 length: 15 amino acids. CDR3 bases: TGCAGTGCTAGACCTGACCACTACCCTCTCTACGAGCAGTACTTC. This gives the protein CSARPDHYPLYEQYF.

This clone was found many times. The CDR3 region has the DNA TGTGCCAGCAGCTTAGCTGGATCGACGGGGTCGCGCACTGAAGCTTTCTTT. It translates to CASSLAGSTGSRTEAFF. The chain couples TRBV11-1 to TRBJ1-1, with D uncertain. The CDR3 runs to 17 residues. Germline V lookup: CDR1 SGHAT, CDR2 FQDESV (reference sequence). V was cut by 0 bases and J by 4 bases, with 18 bases left in between.

The chain employs TRBV4-2 and TRBJ2-6; 7 nucleotides align to TRBD1. With V trimmed by 3 bases and J by 1 base, 3 bases remained unmatched. Germline CDR1 reads LGHNA; CDR2 reads YNFKEQ. The CDR3 extends over 16 amino acids. CDR3 sequence (DNA): TGTGCCAGCAGCCAGCCGACAGGGTCTGGGGCCAACGTCCTGACTTTC. Protein sequence: CASSQPTGSGANVLTF.

This clone has at least ten counts. The genes are TRBV5-1 and TRBJ2-1; D gene ambiguous. Germline V gene data show CDR1 as SGHRS and CDR2 as YFSETQ. This CDR3 spans 13 amino acids. V lost 3 bases and J 6 bases, leaving 10 bases between the germline ends. In nucleotides, the CDR3 is TGCGCCAGCAGCTCACAAGTGATCAATGAGCAGTTCTTC. Protein product: CASSSQVINEQFF.

This clone was found many times. The chain is built from TRBV24-1 and TRBJ1-4; TRBD1 might be the D (5 bases). Germline CDR1 is KGHDR and CDR2 is SFDVKD. Trimming pared 5 bases from V and 6 bases from J, leaving 15 bases between. CDR3 size: 15 residues. CDR3 sequence: CATSGGRPGDEKLFF. The CDR3 region has the DNA TGTGCCACCAGTGGGGGCAGGCCGGGAGATGAAAAACTGTTTTTT.

This clone occurred many times. The chain uses TRBV7-9 and TRBJ2-5, with 8 bases fitting TRBD2. CDR3 length equals 15 residues. V was pared by 5 bases and J by 5 bases, with 10 bases of the junction left unmatched. The germline gives CDR1 SEHNR, CDR2 FQNEAQ (reference sequence). The CDR3 sequence is CASSPGLREVETQYF. In nucleotides, the CDR3 is TGTGCCAGCAGCCCCGGACTGCGGGAGGTGGAGACCCAGTACTTC. Supplemented by reference TRBV7-9 and TRBJ2-5, the full variable domain reads DTGVSQNPRHKITKRGQNVTFRCDPISEHNRLYWYRQTLGQGPEFLTYFQNEAQLEKSRLLSDRFSAERPKGSFSTLEIQRTEQGDSAMYLCASSPGLREVETQYFGPGTRLLVL.

This clone appeared a few times. The chain has TRBV27 and TRBJ2-2; D perhaps matches TRBD2 (6 bases). Germline loops: CDR1 MNHEY, CDR2 SMNVEV (reference sequence). The CDR3 consists of 14 residues. Deletions cut 3 bases from V and 7 bases from J, with 12 bases between. The CDR3 sequence: CASSFVGSSGELFF. The DNA for the CDR3 is TGTGCCAGCAGTTTTGTCGGGAGTAGCGGGGAGCTGTTTTTT.

The V and J genes are TRBV15 and TRBJ2-7; D gene unclear. The CDR3 has 14 amino acids. V lost 3 bases and J lost 5, with 14 bases in between. Germline loops: CDR1 LNHNV, CDR2 YYDKDF (reference sequence). The CDR3 loop reads CATSSEVLLNEQYF. CDR3 nucleotide sequence: TGTGCCACCAGCAGTGAGGTCCTCCTAAACGAGCAGTACTTC. Full variable domain (missing parts from reference TRBV15 and TRBJ2-7): DAMVIQNPRYQVTQFGKPVTLSCSQTLNHNVMYWYQQKSSQAPKLLFHYYDKDFNNEADTPDNFQSRRPNTSFCFLDIRSPGLGDTAMYLCATSSEVLLNEQYFGPGTRLTVT.